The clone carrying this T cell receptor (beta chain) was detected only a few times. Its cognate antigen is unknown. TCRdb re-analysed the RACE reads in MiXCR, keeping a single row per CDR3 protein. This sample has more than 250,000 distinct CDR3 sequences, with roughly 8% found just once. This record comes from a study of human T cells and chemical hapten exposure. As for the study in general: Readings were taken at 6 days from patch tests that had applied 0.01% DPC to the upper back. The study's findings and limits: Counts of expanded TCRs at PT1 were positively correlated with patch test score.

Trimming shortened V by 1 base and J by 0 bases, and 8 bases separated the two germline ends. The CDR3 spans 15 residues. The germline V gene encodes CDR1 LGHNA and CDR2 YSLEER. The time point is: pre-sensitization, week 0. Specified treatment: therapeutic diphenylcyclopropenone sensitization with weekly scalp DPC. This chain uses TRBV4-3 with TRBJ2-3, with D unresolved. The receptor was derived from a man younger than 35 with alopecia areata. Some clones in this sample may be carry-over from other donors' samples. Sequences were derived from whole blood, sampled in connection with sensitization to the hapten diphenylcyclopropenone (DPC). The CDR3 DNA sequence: TGCGCCAGCAGCCAAGCCCACTCTAGCACAGATACGCAGTATTTT. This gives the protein CASSQAHSSTDTQYF.